This is a list of T cell receptor beta chains from one sample in a study of T cell repertoires in cytomegalovirus infection. TCRdb processed the reads anew with MiXCR; each CDR3 protein has one entry. The sample holds 150,000 to 160,000 distinct CDR3 sequences, about a quarter seen once. The sample was PBMCs. These receptors were taken from a human donor in good health (CMV status not recorded). Some clones in this sample may be carry-over from other donors' samples. Each CDR3 is given with its conserved first and last residue. The D gene is left open where the match is weak.

D,J,V,CDR3
NA,TRBJ1-2,TRBV28,CASSLFSGVLGYTF
NA,TRBJ1-5,TRBV28,CASSLGGAGQPQHF
NA,TRBJ1-4,TRBV2,CASSERWTAFNEKLFF
NA,TRBJ2-3,TRBV7-9,CASTPGGVGDTQYF
NA,TRBJ2-1,TRBV7-9,CASFGQSYNEQFF
TRBD1,TRBJ2-1,TRBV24-1,CATSDRTGMGNEQFF
TRBD1,TRBJ1-3,TRBV5-4,CATGAGNTIYF
NA,TRBJ1-1,TRBV28,CASSSDSWGMSTEAFF
NA,TRBJ2-7,TRBV28,CASSLRAGDVEQYF
TRBD2,TRBJ2-5,TRBV3-1,CASSFRGATSGGASVQYF
TRBD2,TRBJ2-7,TRBV7-2,CASSLVSGLADYEQYF
NA,TRBJ1-2,TRBV29-1,CSVLKQGRGYTF
NA,TRBJ1-1,TRBV29-1,CSVEGRRAEAFF
NA,TRBJ2-7,TRBV20-1,CSARAAGPNYEQYF
NA,TRBJ2-5,TRBV14,CASSQRDWYQETQYF
NA,TRBJ2-1,TRBV7-6,CASSLAGPEQFF
TRBD2,TRBJ2-6,TRBV27,CASSLKAGSFSGANVLTF
NA,TRBJ2-1,TRBV7-3,CASSLTLGDEQFF
TRBD2,TRBJ2-5,TRBV7-2,CASSLGYSGGMETQYF
NA,TRBJ2-1,TRBV6-6,CASSYGRGRDEQFF
NA,TRBJ2-2,TRBV7-8,CASSLGGSPTGELFF
NA,TRBJ2-1,TRBV14,CASSPGLGTFANEQFF
NA,TRBJ2-2,TRBV7-8,CASSLAYTGELFF
TRBD1,TRBJ2-1,TRBV28,CASSSPSDRASPSYNEQFF
TRBD2,TRBJ2-5,TRBV12-3/TRBV12-4,CASKPGTSGRRQETKYF
NA,TRBJ2-1,TRBV14,CASSHNRLSPSNEQFF
NA,TRBJ1-2,TRBV11-1,CASSPTVRDPANYGYTF
NA,TRBJ1-5,TRBV12-3/TRBV12-4,CASSSPPGLGNQPQHF
NA,TRBJ1-5,TRBV6-2/TRBV6-3,CASRRRSNTYGQPQHF
NA,TRBJ2-3,TRBV27,CASSSNQGYASDTQYF
NA,TRBJ2-1,TRBV27,CASSSGGPYNEQFF
NA,TRBJ1-2,TRBV7-2,CASSSRTSGYGYTF
NA,TRBJ1-2,TRBV7-9,CASSLARNGPRGYTF
TRBD1,TRBJ2-5,TRBV6-9,CASTQPLFGTGEETQYF
TRBD1,TRBJ2-7,TRBV29-1,CSGGQGAEQYF
NA,TRBJ2-1,TRBV7-6,CASSLKSNNEQFF
NA,TRBJ1-6,TRBV6-1,CASTLDRPSSYNSPLHF
NA,TRBJ2-1,TRBV2,CASSGSLSSYNEQFF
NA,TRBJ2-7,TRBV5-4,CASSRNDWNEQYF
TRBD1,TRBJ2-7,TRBV7-6,CASSSGQGARSYEQYF
NA,TRBJ2-5,TRBV7-2,CASSPPSETQYF
NA,TRBJ2-1,TRBV15,CATSRFGGGQRYNEQFF
NA,TRBJ2-3,TRBV28,CASRLGGGGTDTQYF
NA,TRBJ2-7,TRBV7-6,CASSLIAPPKQYF
NA,TRBJ2-1,TRBV5-6,CASSAGAVEQFF
NA,TRBJ2-3,TRBV5-5,CASSLEGWGTDTQYF
TRBD2,TRBJ2-1,TRBV7-2,CASSPGLAGIYNEQFF
NA,TRBJ1-6,TRBV19,CARVGTPLHF
NA,TRBJ2-1,TRBV10-3,CAISGKGSEQFF
NA,TRBJ2-5,TRBV7-3,CASSPLGQETQYF
NA,TRBJ2-7,TRBV7-8,CASSANVGEQYF
TRBD1,TRBJ2-7,TRBV25-1,CASSQQGRSYEQYF
NA,TRBJ2-2,TRBV7-9,CASKQGTGELFF
NA,TRBJ1-6,TRBV7-2,CASSPRQGRSPLHF
NA,TRBJ2-1,TRBV11-2,CASSLGGLRRLNEQFF
NA,TRBJ1-1,TRBV7-2,CASRRSGSTEAFF
NA,TRBJ2-3,TRBV7-8,CASSLNLRGLGTDTQYF